Listed here is a single T cell receptor beta chain. In Seattle, patients joined the study during active infection and were tracked longitudinally. Study processing details: Researchers report that nucleated cell counts were estimated from reference gene primer amplification. Produced via immunoSEQ multiplex PCR; TCRdb's table is partial and in-frame only. V and J calls and clone size are given by that table; D and trimming were obtained from the DNA. The sample comprises approximately 96,000 clones, roughly 90% of which are singletons, and 3.5% to 5% rests with the top ten. This sample was taken from a study of blood T cell repertoires in COVID-19. Study in general: Researchers got acute and convalescent COVID-19 samples from the United States, Italy and Spain. The analysed material was cDNA or gDNA that came from T cells, B-cell-depleted T cells, or PBMCs.

V trimming: 1 base; J trimming: 7 bases; junction bases outside the gene matches: 12. Germline CDR1 SGHVS, CDR2 FNYEAQ. The CDR3 sequence is 16 residues long. This sequence originates from a human donor with COVID-19, enrolled during active disease. The donor label of this sample is uncertain. The J gene is TRBJ2-5, the V gene TRBV7-6; 7 bases are a match to TRBD2. The sequenced material came from peripheral blood. The CDR3 sequence is CASSLGLADINGTQYF. The CDR3, as DNA: TGTGCCAGCAGCTTAGGCCTAGCGGATATCAACGGGACCCAGTACTTC.